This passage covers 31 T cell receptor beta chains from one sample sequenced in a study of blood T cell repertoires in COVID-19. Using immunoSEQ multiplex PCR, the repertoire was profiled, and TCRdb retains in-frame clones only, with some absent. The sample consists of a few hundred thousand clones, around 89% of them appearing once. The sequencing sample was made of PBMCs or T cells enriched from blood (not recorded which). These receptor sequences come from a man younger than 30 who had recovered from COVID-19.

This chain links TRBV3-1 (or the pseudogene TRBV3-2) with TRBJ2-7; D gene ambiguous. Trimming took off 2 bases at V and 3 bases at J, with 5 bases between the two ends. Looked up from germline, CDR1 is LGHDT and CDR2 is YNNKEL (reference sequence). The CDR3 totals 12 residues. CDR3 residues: CASSQLFYEQYF. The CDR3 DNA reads TGTGCCAGCAGCCAACTGTTCTACGAGCAGTACTTC.

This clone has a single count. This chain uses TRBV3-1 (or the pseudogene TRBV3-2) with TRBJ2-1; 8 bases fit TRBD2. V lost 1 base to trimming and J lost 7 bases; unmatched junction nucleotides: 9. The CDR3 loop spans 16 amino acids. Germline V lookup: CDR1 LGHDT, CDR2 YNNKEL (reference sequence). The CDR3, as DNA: TGTGCCAGCAGCCAAGTTCCCGGGACTAGTTGTAATGAGCAGTTCTTC. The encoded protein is CASSQVPGTSCNEQFF.

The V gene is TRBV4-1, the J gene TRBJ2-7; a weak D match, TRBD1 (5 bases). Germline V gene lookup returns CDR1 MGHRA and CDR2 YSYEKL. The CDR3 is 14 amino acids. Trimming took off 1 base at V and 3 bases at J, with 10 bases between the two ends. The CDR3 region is CASSQAGKDYEQYF. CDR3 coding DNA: TGCGCCAGCAGCCAAGCAGGGAAGGACTACGAGCAGTACTTC.

CDR3 coding DNA: TGTGCCAGCAGCTTTCCGGGCTCCTACAATGAGCAGTTCTTC. Translated, it gives CASSFPGSYNEQFF. V is TRBV7-2 and J is TRBJ2-1, with D unresolved. The CDR3 contains 14 residues. Trimming left V 3 bases short and J 0 bases short, with 6 bases between. Germline CDR1 and CDR2: SGHTA and FQGNSA.

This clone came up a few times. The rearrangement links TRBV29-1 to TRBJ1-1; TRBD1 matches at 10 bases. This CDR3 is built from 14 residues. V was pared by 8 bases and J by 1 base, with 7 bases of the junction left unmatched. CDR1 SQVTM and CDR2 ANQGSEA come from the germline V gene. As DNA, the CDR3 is TGCAGCATCCAAGGACAGGGGGGGAACACTGAAGCTTTCTTT. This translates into CSIQGQGGNTEAFF.

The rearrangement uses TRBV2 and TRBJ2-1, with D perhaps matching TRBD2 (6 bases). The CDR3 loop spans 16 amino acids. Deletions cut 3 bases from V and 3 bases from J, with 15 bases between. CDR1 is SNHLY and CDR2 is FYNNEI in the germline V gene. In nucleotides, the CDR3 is TGTGCCAGCAGTGAGTCAACGGAGGGCTACTACAATGAGCAGTTCTTC. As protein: CASSESTEGYYNEQFF. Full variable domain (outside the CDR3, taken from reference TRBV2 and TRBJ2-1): EPEVTQTPSHQVTQMGQEVILRCVPISNHLYFYWYRQILGQKVEFLVSFYNNEISEKSEIFDDQFSVERPDGSNFTLKIRSTKLEDSAMYFCASSESTEGYYNEQFFGPGTRLTVL.

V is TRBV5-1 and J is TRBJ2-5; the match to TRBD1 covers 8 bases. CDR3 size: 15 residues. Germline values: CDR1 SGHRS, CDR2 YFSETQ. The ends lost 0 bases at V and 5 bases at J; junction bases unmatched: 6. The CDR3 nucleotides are TGCGCCAGCAGCTTGGTCAGGGGGCTGAGGGAGACCCAGTACTTC. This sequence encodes CASSLVRGLRETQYF.

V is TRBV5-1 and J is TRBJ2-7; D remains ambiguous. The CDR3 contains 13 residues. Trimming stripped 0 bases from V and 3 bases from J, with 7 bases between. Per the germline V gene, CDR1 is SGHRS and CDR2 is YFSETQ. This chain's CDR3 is CASSLVSSYEQYF. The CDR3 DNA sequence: TGCGCCAGCAGCTTGGTTTCGAGCTACGAGCAGTACTTC.

The CDR3 sequence: CASLSDYGYTF. DNA for the CDR3: TGTGCCAGCCTATCGGACTATGGCTACACCTTC. The chain employs TRBV3-1 (or the pseudogene TRBV3-2) and TRBJ1-2; D gene ambiguous. Germline-derived CDR1 and CDR2 are LGHDT and YNNKEL (reference sequence). V was shortened by 8 bases and J by 3 bases, with 7 bases between the two germline ends. CDR3 length: 11 residues.

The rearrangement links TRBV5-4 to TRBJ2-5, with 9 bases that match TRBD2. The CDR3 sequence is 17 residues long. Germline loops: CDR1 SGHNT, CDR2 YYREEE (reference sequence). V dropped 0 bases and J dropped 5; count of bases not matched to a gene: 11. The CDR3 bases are TGTGCCAGCAGCTTGGCCCCACTACTAGCGGGCTATGAGACCCAGTACTTC. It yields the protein CASSLAPLLAGYETQYF.

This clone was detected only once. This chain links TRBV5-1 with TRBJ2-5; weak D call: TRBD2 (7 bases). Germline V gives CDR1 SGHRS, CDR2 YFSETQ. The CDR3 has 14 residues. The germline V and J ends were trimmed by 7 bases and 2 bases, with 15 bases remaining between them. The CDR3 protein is CASGGGADQETQYF. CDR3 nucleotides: TGCGCCAGCGGAGGGGGGGCAGATCAAGAGACCCAGTACTTC.

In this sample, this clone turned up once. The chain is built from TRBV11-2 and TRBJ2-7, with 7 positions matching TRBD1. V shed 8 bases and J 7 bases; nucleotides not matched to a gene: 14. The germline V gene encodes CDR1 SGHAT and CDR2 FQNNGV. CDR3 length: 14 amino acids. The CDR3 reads CASAEATGHEEQYF. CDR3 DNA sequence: TGTGCCAGCGCCGAGGCGACAGGGCATGAGGAGCAGTACTTC.

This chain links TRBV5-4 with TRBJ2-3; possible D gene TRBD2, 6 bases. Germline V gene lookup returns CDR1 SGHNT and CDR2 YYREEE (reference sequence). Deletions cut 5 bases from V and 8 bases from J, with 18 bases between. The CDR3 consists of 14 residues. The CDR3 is CASSTSFPTGTQYF. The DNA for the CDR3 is TGTGCCAGCAGTACTAGCTTTCCCACTGGTACGCAGTATTTT.

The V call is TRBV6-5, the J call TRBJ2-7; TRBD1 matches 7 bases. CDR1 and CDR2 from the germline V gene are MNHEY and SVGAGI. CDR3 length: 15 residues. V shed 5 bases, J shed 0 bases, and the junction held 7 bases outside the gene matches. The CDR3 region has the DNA TGTGCCAGCAGTCTTACCACAGGGGACTCCTACGAGCAGTACTTC. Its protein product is CASSLTTGDSYEQYF.

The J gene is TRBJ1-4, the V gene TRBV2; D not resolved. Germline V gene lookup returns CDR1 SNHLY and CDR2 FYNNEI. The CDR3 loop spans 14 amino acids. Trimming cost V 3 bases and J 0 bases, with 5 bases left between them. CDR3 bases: TGTGCCAGCAGTGACAGAACAACTAATGAAAAACTGTTTTTT. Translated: CASSDRTTNEKLFF. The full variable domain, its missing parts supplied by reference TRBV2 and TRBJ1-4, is EPEVTQTPSHQVTQMGQEVILRCVPISNHLYFYWYRQILGQKVEFLVSFYNNEISEKSEIFDDQFSVERPDGSNFTLKIRSTKLEDSAMYFCASSDRTTNEKLFFGSGTQLSVL.

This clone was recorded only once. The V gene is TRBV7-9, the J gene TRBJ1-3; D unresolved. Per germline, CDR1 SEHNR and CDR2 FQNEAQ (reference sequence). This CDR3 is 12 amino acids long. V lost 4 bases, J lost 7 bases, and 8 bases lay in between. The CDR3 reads CASSSTGNTIYF. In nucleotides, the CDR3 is TGTGCCAGCAGCTCAACGGGGAACACCATATATTTT.

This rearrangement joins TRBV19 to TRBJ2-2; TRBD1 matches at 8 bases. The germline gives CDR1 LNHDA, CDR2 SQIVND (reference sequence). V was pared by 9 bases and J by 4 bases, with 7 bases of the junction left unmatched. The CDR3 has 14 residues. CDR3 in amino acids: CASSGQGGTGELFF. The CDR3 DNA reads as TGTGCCAGCAGCGGACAGGGCGGCACCGGGGAGCTGTTTTTT.

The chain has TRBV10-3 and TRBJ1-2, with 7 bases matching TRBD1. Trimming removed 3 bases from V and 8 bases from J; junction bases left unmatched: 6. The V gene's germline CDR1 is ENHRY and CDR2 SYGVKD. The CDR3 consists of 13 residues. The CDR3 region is CAISEGGSLGYTF. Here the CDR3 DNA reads TGTGCCATCAGTGAAGGGGGCTCGTTGGGCTACACCTTC.

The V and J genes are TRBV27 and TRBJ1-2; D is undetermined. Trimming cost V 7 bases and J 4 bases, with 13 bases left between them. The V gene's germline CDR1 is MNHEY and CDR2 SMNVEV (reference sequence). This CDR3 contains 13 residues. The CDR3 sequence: CASKSGRAYGYTF. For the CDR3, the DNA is TGTGCCAGCAAGAGCGGTCGCGCCTATGGCTACACCTTC.

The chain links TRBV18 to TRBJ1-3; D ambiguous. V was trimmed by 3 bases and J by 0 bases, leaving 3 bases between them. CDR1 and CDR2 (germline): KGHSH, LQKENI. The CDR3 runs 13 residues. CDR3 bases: TGTGCCAGCTCACCTAGCTCTGGAAACACCATATATTTT. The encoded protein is CASSPSSGNTIYF.

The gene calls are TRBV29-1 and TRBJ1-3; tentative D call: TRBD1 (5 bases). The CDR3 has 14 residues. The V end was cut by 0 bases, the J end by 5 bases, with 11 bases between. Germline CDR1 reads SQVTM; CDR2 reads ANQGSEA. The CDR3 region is CSVEDPGNRNTIYF. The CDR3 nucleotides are TGCAGCGTTGAAGACCCAGGGAATCGAAACACCATATATTTT. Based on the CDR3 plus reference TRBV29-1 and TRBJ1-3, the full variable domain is SAVISQKPSRDICQRGTSLTIQCQVDSQVTMMFWYRQQPGQSLTLIATANQGSEATYESGFVIDKFPISRPNLTFSTLTVSNMSPEDSSIYLCSVEDPGNRNTIYFGEGSWLTVV.

CDR3 nucleotides: TGTGCCAGTAGTACAGGGCTTGGGTCACCCCTCCACTTT. Its translation is CASSTGLGSPLHF. The chain joins TRBV19 to TRBJ1-6; the D gene is possibly TRBD1 (5 bases). The CDR3 runs 13 residues. Germline V gene sequence: CDR1 LNHDA, CDR2 SQIVND (reference sequence). Trimming took 4 bases from V and 10 from J, leaving 11 bases between them.

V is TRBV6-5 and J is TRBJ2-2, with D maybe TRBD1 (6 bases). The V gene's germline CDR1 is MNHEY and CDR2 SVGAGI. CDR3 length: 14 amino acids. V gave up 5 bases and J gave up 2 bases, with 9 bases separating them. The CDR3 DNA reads TGTGCCAGCAGTACCGGGACAAACACCGGGGAGCTGTTTTTT. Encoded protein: CASSTGTNTGELFF.

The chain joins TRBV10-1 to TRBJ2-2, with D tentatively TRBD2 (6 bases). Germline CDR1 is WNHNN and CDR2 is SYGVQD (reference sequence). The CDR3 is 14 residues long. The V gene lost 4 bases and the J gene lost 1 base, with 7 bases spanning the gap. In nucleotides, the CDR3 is TGCGCCAGCAGTGGCGGGGTGAACACCGGGGAGCTGTTTTTT. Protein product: CASSGGVNTGELFF.

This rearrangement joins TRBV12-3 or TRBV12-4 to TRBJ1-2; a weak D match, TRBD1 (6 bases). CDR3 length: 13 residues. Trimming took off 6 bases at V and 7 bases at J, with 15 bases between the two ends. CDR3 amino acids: CASRSGMGAGYTF. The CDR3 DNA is TGTGCCAGCAGGTCTGGGATGGGGGCTGGCTACACCTTC.

CDR3 sequence: CASSEDSWNYGYTF. The CDR3 coding sequence is TGCGCCAGCAGTGAGGACAGCTGGAACTATGGCTACACCTTC. The chain joins TRBV10-1 to TRBJ1-2, with D tentatively TRBD1 (5 bases). Germline V gene data show CDR1 as WNHNN and CDR2 as SYGVQD (reference sequence). CDR3 length: 14 amino acids. The germline V and J ends were trimmed by 2 bases and 2 bases, with 9 bases remaining between them.

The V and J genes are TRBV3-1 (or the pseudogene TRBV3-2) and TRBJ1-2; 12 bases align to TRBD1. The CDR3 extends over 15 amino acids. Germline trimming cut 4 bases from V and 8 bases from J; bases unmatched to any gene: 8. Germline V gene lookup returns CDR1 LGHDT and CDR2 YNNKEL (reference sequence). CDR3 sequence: CASSRLGQGAGGYTF. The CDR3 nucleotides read TGTGCCAGCAGCCGATTGGGACAGGGGGCGGGAGGCTACACCTTC.

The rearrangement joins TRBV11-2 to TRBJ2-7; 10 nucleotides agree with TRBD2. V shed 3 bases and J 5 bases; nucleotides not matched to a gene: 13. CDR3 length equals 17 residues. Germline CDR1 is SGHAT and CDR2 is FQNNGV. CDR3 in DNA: TGTGCCAGCAGCTTCCAACCTCCTAGCGGGAGAGGGAACGAGCAGTACTTC. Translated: CASSFQPPSGRGNEQYF.

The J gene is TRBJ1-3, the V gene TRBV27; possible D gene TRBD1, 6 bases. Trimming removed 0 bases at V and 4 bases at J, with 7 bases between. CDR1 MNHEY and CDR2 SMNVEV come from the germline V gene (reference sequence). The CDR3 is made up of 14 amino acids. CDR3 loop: CASSLSRGGNTIYF. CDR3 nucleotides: TGTGCCAGCAGTTTATCGAGGGGGGGAAACACCATATATTTT.

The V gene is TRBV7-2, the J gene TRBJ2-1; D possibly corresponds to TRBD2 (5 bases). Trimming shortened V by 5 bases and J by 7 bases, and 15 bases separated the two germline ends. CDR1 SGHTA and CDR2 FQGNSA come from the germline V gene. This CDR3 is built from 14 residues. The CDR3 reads CASSANSWRNEQFF. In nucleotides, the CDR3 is TGTGCCAGCAGCGCCAATTCGTGGAGGAATGAGCAGTTCTTC. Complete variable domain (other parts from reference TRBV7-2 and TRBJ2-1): GAGVSQSPSNKVTEKGKDVELRCDPISGHTALYWYRQSLGQGLEFLIYFQGNSAPDKSGLPSDRFSAERTGGSVSTLTIQRTQQEDSAVYLCASSANSWRNEQFFGPGTRLTVL.

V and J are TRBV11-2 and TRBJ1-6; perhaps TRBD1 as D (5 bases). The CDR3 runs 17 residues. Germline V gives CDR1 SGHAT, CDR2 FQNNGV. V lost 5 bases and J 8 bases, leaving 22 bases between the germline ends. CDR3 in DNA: TGTGCCAGCAGCCCGGTGGGGCCCAGGGTTGCGCATTCACCCCTCCACTTT. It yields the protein CASSPVGPRVAHSPLHF.